This T cell receptor (beta chain) was sequenced in a study of T cells expressing NK-cell markers. Study-wide findings and caveats: The CD3+CD56-NKG2C+ fraction of a handful of donors was likewise dominated by these clonotypes. Expanded NKG2C+ T cell clones were not confirmed as HCMV-specific. Each of 5 to 7 donors carried dominant NKG2C+ clonotypes accounting for about 1.0-7.5% of CD8+ T cells.

A 5'RACE template switching approach incorporating UMIs was used to make TCR beta cDNA. TCRdb reprocessed the 5' RACE reads and stores each CDR3 protein as one record, lacking DNA. This sample carries 300,000 to 450,000 distinct CDR3 sequences, with 5.2% going to the ten biggest clones. Germline V gene data show CDR1 as LNHNV and CDR2 as YYDKDF (reference sequence). The CDR3 runs to 15 residues. For this clonotype: Its matching antigen is unknown.

This chain uses TRBV15 with TRBJ1-2; TCRdb reports TRBD1, a call that lacks DNA to check it against. Material: blood T cells: a sorted CD56 or NKG2C T cell subset, CD4+ or CD8+ T cells, or bulk PBMC T cells (not recorded which). The clonotype comes from a man aged 18-75 years in good health. Here the CDR3 reads CATSGRQGVSSGYTF. The full variable domain, completed using reference TRBV15 and TRBJ1-2, is DAMVIQNPRYQVTQFGKPVTLSCSQTLNHNVMYWYQQKSSQAPKLLFHYYDKDFNNEADTPDNFQSRRPNTSFCFLDIRSPGLGDTAMYLCATSGRQGVSSGYTFGSGTRLTVV.